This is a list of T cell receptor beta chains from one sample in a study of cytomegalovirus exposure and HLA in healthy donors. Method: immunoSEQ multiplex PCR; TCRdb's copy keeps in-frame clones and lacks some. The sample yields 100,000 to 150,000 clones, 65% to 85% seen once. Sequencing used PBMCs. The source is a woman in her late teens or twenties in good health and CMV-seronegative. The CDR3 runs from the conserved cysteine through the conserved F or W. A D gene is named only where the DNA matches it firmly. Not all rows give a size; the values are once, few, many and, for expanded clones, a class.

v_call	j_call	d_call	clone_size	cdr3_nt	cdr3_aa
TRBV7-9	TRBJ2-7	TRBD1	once	TGTTCCAGCAGCGATCCCGGGACAGGGGTTGACGAGCAGTACTTC	CSSSDPGTGVDEQYF
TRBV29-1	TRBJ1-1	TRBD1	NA	TGCAGCGACCGGACAGGGAGGAACACTGAAGCTTTCTTT	CSDRTGRNTEAFF
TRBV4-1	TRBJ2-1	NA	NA	TGCGCCAGCGGCTCGGGGGCGGGAGTTTTGGACAATGAGCAGTTCTTC	CASGSGAGVLDNEQFF
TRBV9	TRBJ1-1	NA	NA	TGTGCCAGCAGCGTAGGAGAGAGGAGTACTGAAGCTTTCTTT	CASSVGERSTEAFF
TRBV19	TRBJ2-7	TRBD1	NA	TGTGCCAGTAATGATGGGGGACAGGGGGCGCTTATGGGGTCCTACGAGCAGTACTTC	CASNDGGQGALMGSYEQYF
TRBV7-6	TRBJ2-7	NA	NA	TGTGCCAGCAGCTCCCGGACTGGCTACGAGCAGTACTTC	CASSSRTGYEQYF
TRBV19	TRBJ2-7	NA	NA	TGTGCCAGTAGTATGCGGCAGGGGGGCGAGCAGTACTTC	CASSMRQGGEQYF
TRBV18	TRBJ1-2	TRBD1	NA	TGTGCCAGCTCAATCCAGGGGGCAGGGCGCTTTGAATATGGCTACACCTTC	CASSIQGAGRFEYGYTF
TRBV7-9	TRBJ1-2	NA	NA	TGTGCCAGCAGCTTAAGGGGTGGCTACACCTTC	CASSLRGGYTF
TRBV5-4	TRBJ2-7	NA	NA	TGTGCCAGCAGCTTGGGAACAGATAGCTACGAGCAGTACTTC	CASSLGTDSYEQYF
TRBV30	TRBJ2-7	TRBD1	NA	TGTGCCTGGAGTCTGGGACAGGGACACCACGAGCAGTACTTC	CAWSLGQGHHEQYF
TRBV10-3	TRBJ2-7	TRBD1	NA	TGTGCCATCAGTACCGGGACAGACTCCTACGAGCAGTACTTC	CAISTGTDSYEQYF
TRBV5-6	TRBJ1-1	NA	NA	TGTGCCAGCAGCTTCGACAGGAACACTGAAGCTTTCTTT	CASSFDRNTEAFF
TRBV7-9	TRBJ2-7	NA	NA	TGTGCCAGCACCCCGTCCAGGGAACCGGCCTACGAGCAGTACTTC	CASTPSREPAYEQYF
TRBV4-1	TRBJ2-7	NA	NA	TGCGCCAGCAGCCAGGTAGCTAGCGCCAGCTCCTACGAGCAGTACTTC	CASSQVASASSYEQYF
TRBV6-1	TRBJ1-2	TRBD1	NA	TGTGCCAGCCGGGACAGGGGGACCCTAAACTATGGCTACACCTTC	CASRDRGTLNYGYTF
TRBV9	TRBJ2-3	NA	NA	TGTGCCAGCAGCGTAGCGAGTCAAGATATCACAGATACGCAGTATTTT	CASSVASQDITDTQYF
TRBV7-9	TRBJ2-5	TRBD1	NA	TGTGCCAGCAGCTCCCCCATCCGGGACAGGGCAGAGACCCAGTACTTC	CASSSPIRDRAETQYF